This T cell receptor (beta chain) came from a study of shared clonotypes between healthy human individuals. Study conclusions and caveats: Generation probability values for non-shared clonotypes were lower than those for clonotypes shared by all four donors. Sharing across a few donors was seen in 4% to 6.5% of naive CD4 clonotypes. Researchers sampled blood only, noting tissue repertoires likely differ.

The authors loaded roughly 200 ng DNA, 25,000 to 30,000 T cell genomes, into sorted-subset replicate PCRs. Here immunoSEQ multiplex PCR was the method, and the copy in TCRdb shows in-frame clones only, minus some. This sample has approximately 2,200,000 clones, with roughly 91% found just once. Terminally differentiated effector memory CD45RA+ cells were excluded from the naive CD8 cells, which were CD45RO-negative and positively selected for CCR7. The table lists this clone with a count of one. Its cognate antigen is unknown. Germline V gene data show CDR1 as KGHSH and CDR2 as LQKENI. The CDR3 has 14 amino acids. V was trimmed by 3 bases and J by 3 bases, leaving 12 bases between them.

This sequence was found in a man aged 18 to 29 in good health. Some clones in this sample may be carry-over from other donors' samples. The chain employs TRBV18 and TRBJ2-7; D ambiguous. Sequencing was done on a sample of naive CD8+ T cells from PBMCs. The CDR3: CASSPPLANYEQYF. Here the CDR3 DNA reads TGTGCCAGCTCACCCCCGCTGGCGAACTACGAGCAGTACTTC. Drawing the rest from reference TRBV18 and TRBJ2-7, the complete variable domain is NAGVMQNPRHLVRRRGQEARLRCSPMKGHSHVYWYRQLPEEGLKFMVYLQKENIIDESGMPKERFSAEFPKEGPSILRIQQVVRGDSAAYFCASSPPLANYEQYFGPGTRLTVT.